This is a list of T cell receptor beta chains from one sample in a study of blood T cell repertoires in COVID-19. This table comes from immunoSEQ multiplex PCR, and its TCRdb copy is limited to in-frame clones, with some not included. The sample records more than 250,000 clones, about 90% being singletons. The sequenced sample was peripheral blood. These receptors all come from a woman aged 25 to 39 who had recovered from COVID-19. CDR3s include the opening cysteine and the closing phenylalanine or tryptophan. A D gene is named only where the DNA matches it firmly. Not all rows give a size; the values are once, few, many and, for expanded clones, a class.

cdr3_nt cdr3_aa clone_size cdr3_length j_call v_call d_call
TGTGCCAGCAGTTACACCCCAGAGAACACCGGGGAGCTGTTTTTT CASSYTPENTGELFF - 15 TRBJ2-2 TRBV6-6 -
TGTGCCAGCAGTCCCCGGGACAGGGACAACACCTTC CASSPRDRDNTF few 12 TRBJ1-2 TRBV12-3/TRBV12-4 TRBD1
TGTGCCAGCACGAACGACAGGGACACAGATACGCAGTATTTT CASTNDRDTDTQYF - 14 TRBJ2-3 TRBV5-4 TRBD1
TGTGCCAGCAGGGTTGGGACTAGTAAACCGTATTTT CASRVGTSKPYF - 12 TRBJ2-3 TRBV27 TRBD2
TGCGCCAGCAGTGGCACAGGCTACGAGCAGTACTTC CASSGTGYEQYF - 12 TRBJ2-7 TRBV10-1 -
TGTGCCAGCAGCTTGGCCTCAAGCAATGAGCAGTTCTTC CASSLASSNEQFF - 13 TRBJ2-1 TRBV7-9 -
TGTGCCAGCCGGGACACAAGCACTGAAGCTTTCTTT CASRDTSTEAFF few 12 TRBJ1-1 TRBV25-1 -
TGTGCCAGCAGTTACTCGTTAAGAGCATCCTATGGCTACACCTTC CASSYSLRASYGYTF - 15 TRBJ1-2 TRBV6-5 -
TGTGCCAGCAGTTTATTCGAGCGCCGGACCGGGGAGCTGTTTTTT CASSLFERRTGELFF once 15 TRBJ2-2 TRBV28 -
TGTGCCAGCACCGGGACAGGGAGTTCACCCCTCCACTTT CASTGTGSSPLHF once 13 TRBJ1-6 TRBV27 TRBD1
TGTGCCAGCAGCTCTACAGGGGTCAATGAGCAGTTCTTC CASSSTGVNEQFF - 13 TRBJ2-1 TRBV7-3 TRBD1
TGTGCCAGCAGCGTGCGTAGCGGTATTTTCCTGAACACCGGGGAGCTGTTTTTT CASSVRSGIFLNTGELFF - 18 TRBJ2-2 TRBV5-6 -
TGTGCCAGCAGAGAGACAGATACGCAGTATTTT CASRETDTQYF once 11 TRBJ2-3 TRBV4-2 -
TGCAGTGCTACACCTCGGAGTGAGCAGTTCTTC CSATPRSEQFF once 11 TRBJ2-1 TRBV20-1 -
TGTGCCAGCAGCTTAAAGGGACAGGCTTCTGAAGCTTTCTTT CASSLKGQASEAFF - 14 TRBJ1-1 TRBV7-3 TRBD1
TGTGCCAGTGTGCGCGGGAGACAAGGGGAGCTGTTTTTT CASVRGRQGELFF - 13 TRBJ2-2 TRBV19 TRBD2
TGTGCCGCAAAGCGGGAGGGCTACAATGAGCAGTTCTTC CAAKREGYNEQFF - 13 TRBJ2-1 TRBV6-5 TRBD2
TGTGCCAGCAGCCAAGCCCCAAGGGGGGACAGGGATTACACCTTC CASSQAPRGDRDYTF once 15 TRBJ1-2 TRBV14 TRBD1
TGTGCCAGCACCAACCCGACTGGGACAGGGGAAGAGCAGTACTTC CASTNPTGTGEEQYF - 15 TRBJ2-7 TRBV2 TRBD1
TGTGCCAGCAGCAGTGGGGGACTAGCGGAAAGGAGCTCCTACGAGCAGTACTTC CASSSGGLAERSSYEQYF once 18 TRBJ2-7 TRBV4-2 TRBD2
TGTGCCACCAGGACAGGGGTGAACACTGAAGCTTTCTTT CATRTGVNTEAFF - 13 TRBJ1-1 TRBV19 TRBD1
TGCGCCAGCAGCTTCTCACTAGCGGGAGCCGGCTACGAGCAGTACTTC CASSFSLAGAGYEQYF - 16 TRBJ2-7 TRBV5-1 TRBD2
TGTGCCAGCAGCTTCGGGACAGGGGGTTACCAAGAGACCCAGTACTTC CASSFGTGGYQETQYF - 16 TRBJ2-5 TRBV11-2 TRBD1
TGTGCCAGCAGCTTAGTGCAGGGGAACCTCTACGAGCAGTACTTC CASSLVQGNLYEQYF - 15 TRBJ2-7 TRBV7-2 -
TGCAGCGTTGCAGGCGGGGGCACAGATACGCAGTATTTT CSVAGGGTDTQYF - 13 TRBJ2-3 TRBV29-1 -
TGTGCCAGCAGTTTCCGCGGGGGCCTAAAAACTAACTATGGCTACACCTTC CASSFRGGLKTNYGYTF few 17 TRBJ1-2 TRBV6-2/TRBV6-3 -
TGTGCCACTGGGCGGACAGGGGCTCCTGAAAAGAGGGCCCAGTACTTC CATGRTGAPEKRAQYF - 16 TRBJ2-5 TRBV27 TRBD1
TGTGCCAGCAGCGTGGTGGACAGGGGTGGTGAGCAGTACTTC CASSVVDRGGEQYF - 14 TRBJ2-7 TRBV9 TRBD1
TGTGCCAGCAGTTCACCACATTCCTCCTACGAGCAGTACTTC CASSSPHSSYEQYF - 14 TRBJ2-7 TRBV27 -
TGTGCCAGCAGTTTTGGGGCAGGAGATGGCTACACCTTC CASSFGAGDGYTF - 13 TRBJ1-2 TRBV12-3/TRBV12-4 -
TGTGCCAGCAGCACACAGGGTCGGGAGCAGTACTTC CASSTQGREQYF - 12 TRBJ2-7 TRBV5-4 -
TGTGCCAGCAGCTTGACCAGGGGGCTGGCGGGAGTGTTGGAGACCCAGTACTTC CASSLTRGLAGVLETQYF - 18 TRBJ2-5 TRBV5-5 -
TGTGCCAGCAGAGCCAGCGGGAGGACTATCTACGAGCAGTACTTC CASRASGRTIYEQYF - 15 TRBJ2-7 TRBV28 TRBD2